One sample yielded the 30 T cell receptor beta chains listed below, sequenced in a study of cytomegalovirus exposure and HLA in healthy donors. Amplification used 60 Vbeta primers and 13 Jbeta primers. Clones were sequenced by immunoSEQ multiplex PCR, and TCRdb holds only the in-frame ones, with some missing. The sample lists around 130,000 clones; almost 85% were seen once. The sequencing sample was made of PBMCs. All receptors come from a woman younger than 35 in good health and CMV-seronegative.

For the CDR3, the DNA is TGTGCCAGCAGCCACCCTGTATGGGGACAGGGGAATTCACCCCTCCACTTT. Translation gives CASSHPVWGQGNSPLHF. The gene calls are TRBV4-2 and TRBJ1-6; TRBD1 matches at 10 bases. Germline V gives CDR1 LGHNA, CDR2 YNFKEQ. This CDR3 region has 17 residues. The V segment lost 3 bases and the J segment 7 bases; nucleotides outside the gene matches: 9.

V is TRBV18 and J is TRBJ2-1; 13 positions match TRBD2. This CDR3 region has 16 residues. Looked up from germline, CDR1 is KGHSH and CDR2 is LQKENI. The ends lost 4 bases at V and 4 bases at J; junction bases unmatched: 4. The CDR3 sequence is CASSLGLAGDYNEQFF. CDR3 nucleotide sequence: TGTGCCAGCTCACTAGGACTAGCGGGAGATTACAATGAGCAGTTCTTC.

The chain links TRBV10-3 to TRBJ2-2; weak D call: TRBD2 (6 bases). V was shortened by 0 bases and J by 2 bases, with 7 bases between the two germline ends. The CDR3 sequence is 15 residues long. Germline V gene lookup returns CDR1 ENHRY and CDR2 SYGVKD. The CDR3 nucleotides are TGTGCCATCAGTGAGTCGGGGGGTAACACCGGGGAGCTGTTTTTT. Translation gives CAISESGGNTGELFF.

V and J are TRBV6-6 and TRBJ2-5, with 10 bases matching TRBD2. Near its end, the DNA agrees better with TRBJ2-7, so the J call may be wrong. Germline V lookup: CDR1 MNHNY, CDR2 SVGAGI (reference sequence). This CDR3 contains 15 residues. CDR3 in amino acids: CASSFSSGGIYEQYF. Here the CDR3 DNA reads TGTGCCAGCAGTTTTTCTAGCGGGGGTATATACGAGCAGTACTTC.

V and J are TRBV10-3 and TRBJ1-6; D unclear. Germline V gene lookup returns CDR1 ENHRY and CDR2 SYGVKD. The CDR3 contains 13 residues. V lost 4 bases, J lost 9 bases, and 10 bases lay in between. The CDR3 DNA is TGTGCCATCAGTGCCCAGGCGACTTCACCCCTCCACTTT. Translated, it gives CAISAQATSPLHF.

CDR3 sequence: CASSLREWASNQPQHF. The CDR3 bases are TGTGCCAGCAGCTTGCGTGAGTGGGCGAGCAATCAGCCCCAGCATTTT. V usage is TRBV5-8 and J usage is TRBJ1-5; no firm D call. Germline CDR1 is SGHTS and CDR2 is YDEGEE. The CDR3 totals 16 residues. Trimming left V 1 base short and J 1 base short, with 12 bases between.

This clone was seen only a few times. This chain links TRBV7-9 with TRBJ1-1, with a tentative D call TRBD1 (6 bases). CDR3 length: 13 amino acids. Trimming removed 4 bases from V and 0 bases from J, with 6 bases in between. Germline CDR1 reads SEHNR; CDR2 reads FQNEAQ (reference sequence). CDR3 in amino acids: CASSWTVNTEAFF. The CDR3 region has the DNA TGTGCCAGCAGCTGGACAGTGAACACTGAAGCTTTCTTT.

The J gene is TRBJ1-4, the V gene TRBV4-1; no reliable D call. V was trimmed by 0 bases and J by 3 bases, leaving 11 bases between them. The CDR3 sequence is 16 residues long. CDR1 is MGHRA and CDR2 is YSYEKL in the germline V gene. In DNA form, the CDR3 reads TGCGCCAGCAGCCAAGATGGTAGGCGGGCTAATGAAAAACTGTTTTTT. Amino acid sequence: CASSQDGRRANEKLFF.

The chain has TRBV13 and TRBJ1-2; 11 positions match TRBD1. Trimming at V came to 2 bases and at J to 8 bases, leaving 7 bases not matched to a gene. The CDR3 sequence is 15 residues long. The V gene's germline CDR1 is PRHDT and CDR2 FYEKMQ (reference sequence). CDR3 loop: CASSLWDRGSMGYTF. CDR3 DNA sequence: TGTGCCAGCAGCTTATGGGACAGGGGGTCTATGGGCTACACCTTC.

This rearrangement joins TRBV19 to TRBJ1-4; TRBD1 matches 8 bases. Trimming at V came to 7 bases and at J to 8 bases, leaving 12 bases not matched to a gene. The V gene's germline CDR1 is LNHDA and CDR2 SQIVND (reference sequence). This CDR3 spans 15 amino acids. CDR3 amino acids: CASTSGTGEVEKLFF. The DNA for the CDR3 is TGTGCCAGTACATCCGGGACAGGAGAGGTCGAAAAACTGTTTTTT.

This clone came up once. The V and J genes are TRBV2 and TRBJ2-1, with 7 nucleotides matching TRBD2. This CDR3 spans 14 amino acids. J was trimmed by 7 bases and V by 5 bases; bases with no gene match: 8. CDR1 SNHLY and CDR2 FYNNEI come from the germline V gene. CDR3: CASSPRVLANEQFF. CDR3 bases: TGTGCCAGCAGTCCCAGGGTACTAGCGAATGAGCAGTTCTTC.

CDR3 DNA: TGTGCCAGCAGTTCCCTGGGACAGATTCAGTTCTTC. Translated, it gives CASSSLGQIQFF. This sequence joins TRBV6-1 and TRBJ2-1, with 7 positions matching TRBD1. The CDR3 totals 12 residues. From germline, CDR1 is MNHNS and CDR2 SASEGT. The J segment lost 13 bases and the V segment lost 5 bases, leaving 8 bases of the junction unmatched.

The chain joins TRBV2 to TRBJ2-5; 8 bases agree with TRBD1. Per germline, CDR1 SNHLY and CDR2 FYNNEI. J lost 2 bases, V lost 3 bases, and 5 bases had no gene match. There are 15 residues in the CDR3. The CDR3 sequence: CASSDRGQAQETQYF. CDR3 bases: TGTGCCAGCAGTGACAGGGGGCAGGCACAAGAGACCCAGTACTTC. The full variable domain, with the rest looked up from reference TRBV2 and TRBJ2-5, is EPEVTQTPSHQVTQMGQEVILRCVPISNHLYFYWYRQILGQKVEFLVSFYNNEISEKSEIFDDQFSVERPDGSNFTLKIRSTKLEDSAMYFCASSDRGQAQETQYFGPGTRLLVL.

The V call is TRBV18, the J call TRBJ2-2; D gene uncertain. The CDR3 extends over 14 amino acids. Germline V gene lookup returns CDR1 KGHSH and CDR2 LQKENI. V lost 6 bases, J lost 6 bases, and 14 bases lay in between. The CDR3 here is CASSPNPRAGELFF. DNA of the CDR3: TGTGCCAGCTCCCCAAACCCGAGAGCCGGGGAGCTGTTTTTT.

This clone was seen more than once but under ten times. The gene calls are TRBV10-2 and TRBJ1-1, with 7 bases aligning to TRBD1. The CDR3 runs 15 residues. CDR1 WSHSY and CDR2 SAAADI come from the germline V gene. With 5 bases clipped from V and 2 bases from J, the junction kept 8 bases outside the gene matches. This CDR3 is CASSLGRGENTEAFF. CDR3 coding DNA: TGCGCCAGCAGTCTGGGCAGGGGGGAAAACACTGAAGCTTTCTTT.

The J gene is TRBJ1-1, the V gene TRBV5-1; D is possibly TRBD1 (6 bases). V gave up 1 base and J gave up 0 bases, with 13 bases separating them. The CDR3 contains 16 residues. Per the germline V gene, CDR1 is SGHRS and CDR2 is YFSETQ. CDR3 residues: CASSLMTGNMNTEAFF. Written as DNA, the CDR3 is TGCGCCAGCAGCTTGATGACAGGAAACATGAACACTGAAGCTTTCTTT.

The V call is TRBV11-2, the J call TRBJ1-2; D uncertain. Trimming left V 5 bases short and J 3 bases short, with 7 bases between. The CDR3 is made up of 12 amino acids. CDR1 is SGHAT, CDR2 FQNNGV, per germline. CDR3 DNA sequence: TGTGCCAGCAGCCTAGTAGACTATGGCTACACCTTC. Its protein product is CASSLVDYGYTF.

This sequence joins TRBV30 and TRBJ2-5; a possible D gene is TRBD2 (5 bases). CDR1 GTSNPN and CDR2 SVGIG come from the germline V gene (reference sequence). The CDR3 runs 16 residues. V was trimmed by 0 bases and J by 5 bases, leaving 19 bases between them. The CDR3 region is CAWSVQGVPSGETQYF. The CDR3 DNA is TGTGCCTGGAGTGTACAAGGCGTGCCCTCGGGGGAGACCCAGTACTTC.

The CDR3 reads CASSLTDSSGNTIYF. The CDR3, as DNA: TGCGCCAGCAGCTTGACAGATAGCTCTGGAAACACCATATATTTT. The chain is built from TRBV5-1 and TRBJ1-3; D gene ambiguous. The CDR3 length is 15 residues. V lost 1 base to trimming and J lost 0 bases, with 8 bases between them. The germline gives CDR1 SGHRS, CDR2 YFSETQ. Full variable domain (missing parts from reference TRBV5-1 and TRBJ1-3): KAGVTQTPRYLIKTRGQQVTLSCSPISGHRSVSWYQQTPGQGLQFLFEYFSETQRNKGNFPGRFSGRQFSNSRSEMNVSTLELGDSALYLCASSLTDSSGNTIYFGEGSWLTVV.

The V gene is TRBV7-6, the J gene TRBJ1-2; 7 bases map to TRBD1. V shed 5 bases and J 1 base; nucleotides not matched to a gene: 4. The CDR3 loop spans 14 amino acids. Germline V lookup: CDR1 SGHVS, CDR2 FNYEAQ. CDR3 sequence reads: CASSPGGINYGYTF. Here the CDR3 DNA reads TGTGCCAGCAGCCCAGGGGGGATTAACTATGGCTACACCTTC. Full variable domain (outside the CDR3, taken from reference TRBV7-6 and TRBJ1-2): GAGVSQSPRYKVTKRGQDVALRCDPISGHVSLYWYRQALGQGPEFLTYFNYEAQQDKSGLPNDRFSAERPEGSISTLTIQRTEQRDSAMYRCASSPGGINYGYTFGSGTRLTVV.

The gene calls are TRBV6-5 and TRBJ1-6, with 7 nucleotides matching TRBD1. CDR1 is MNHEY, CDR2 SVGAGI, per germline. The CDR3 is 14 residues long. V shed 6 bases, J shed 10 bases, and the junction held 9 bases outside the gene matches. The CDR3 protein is CASRAGQGGSPLHF. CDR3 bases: TGTGCCAGCAGGGCTGGGCAGGGGGGCTCACCCCTCCACTTT.

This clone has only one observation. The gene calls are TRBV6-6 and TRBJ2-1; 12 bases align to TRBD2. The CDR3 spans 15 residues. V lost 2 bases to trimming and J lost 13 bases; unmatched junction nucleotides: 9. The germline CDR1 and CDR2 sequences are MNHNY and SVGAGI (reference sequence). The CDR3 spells CASSYPPSGRASQFF. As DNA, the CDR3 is TGTGCCAGCAGTTACCCACCTAGCGGGAGGGCCAGTCAGTTCTTC.

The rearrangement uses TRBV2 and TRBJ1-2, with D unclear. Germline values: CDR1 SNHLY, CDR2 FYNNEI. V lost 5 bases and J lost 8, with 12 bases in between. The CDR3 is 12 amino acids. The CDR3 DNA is TGTGCCAGCAGTATTAACACGGGAGGCTACACCTTC. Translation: CASSINTGGYTF.

CDR3: CASSRGLNYGYTF. CDR3 bases: TGTGCCAGCAGTAGGGGGTTAAACTATGGCTACACCTTC. The chain joins TRBV27 to TRBJ1-2; possible D gene TRBD1, 6 bases. This CDR3 spans 13 amino acids. Germline values: CDR1 MNHEY, CDR2 SMNVEV (reference sequence). V lost 5 bases to trimming and J lost 2 bases, with 9 bases between them.

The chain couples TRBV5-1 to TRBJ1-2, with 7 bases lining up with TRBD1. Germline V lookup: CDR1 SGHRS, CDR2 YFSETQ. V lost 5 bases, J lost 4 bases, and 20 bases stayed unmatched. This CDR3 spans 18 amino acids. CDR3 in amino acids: CASRSRVGTATAGYGYTF. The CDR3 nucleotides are TGCGCCAGCAGATCCAGAGTTGGGACAGCAACGGCTGGCTATGGCTACACCTTC.

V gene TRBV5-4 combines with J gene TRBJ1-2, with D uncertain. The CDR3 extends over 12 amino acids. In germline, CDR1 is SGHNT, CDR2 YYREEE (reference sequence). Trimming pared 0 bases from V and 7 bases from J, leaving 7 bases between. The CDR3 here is CASSLVSGGYTF. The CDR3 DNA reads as TGTGCCAGCAGCTTGGTAAGCGGTGGCTACACCTTC.

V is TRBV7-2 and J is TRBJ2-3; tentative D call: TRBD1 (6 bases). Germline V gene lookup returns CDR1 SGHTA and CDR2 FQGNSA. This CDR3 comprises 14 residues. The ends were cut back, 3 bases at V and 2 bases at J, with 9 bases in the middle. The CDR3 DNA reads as TGTGCCAGCAGCTTGAACAGGGCCACAGATACGCAGTATTTT. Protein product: CASSLNRATDTQYF.

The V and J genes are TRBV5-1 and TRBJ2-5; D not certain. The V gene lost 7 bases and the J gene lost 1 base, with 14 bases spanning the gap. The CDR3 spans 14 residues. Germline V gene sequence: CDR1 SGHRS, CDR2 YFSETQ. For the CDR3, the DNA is TGCGCCAGCTGCCAGCGAGGCCCCCAAGAGACCCAGTACTTC. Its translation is CASCQRGPQETQYF.

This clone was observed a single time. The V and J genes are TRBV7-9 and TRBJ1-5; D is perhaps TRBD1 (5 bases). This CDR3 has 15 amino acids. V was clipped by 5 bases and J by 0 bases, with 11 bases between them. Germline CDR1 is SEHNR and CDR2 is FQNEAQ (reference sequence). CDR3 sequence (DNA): TGTGCCAGCAGCCCTGCAGGGCCTAGCAATCAGCCCCAGCATTTT. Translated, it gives CASSPAGPSNQPQHF.

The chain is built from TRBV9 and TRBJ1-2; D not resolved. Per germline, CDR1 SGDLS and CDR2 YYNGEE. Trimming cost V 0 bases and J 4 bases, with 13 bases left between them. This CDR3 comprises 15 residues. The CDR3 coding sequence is TGTGCCAGCAGCGTAGACCCCTCAAGGAGCTATGGCTACACCTTC. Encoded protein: CASSVDPSRSYGYTF.